This is a list of T cell receptor beta chains from one sample in a study of identical twins. MiXCR was run by TCRdb on the 5' RACE reads, yielding one entry per CDR3 protein. In the table there are around 1.7 million distinct CDR3 sequences, under 35% of which are singletons. Sequencing used cord blood. The origin of the receptors is a newborn girl in good health. Both conserved end residues are part of each CDR3. The order of the fields is clone size, J gene, D gene, V gene, CDR3 protein, CDR3 DNA. D genes are given only for firm matches. The size field is filled for only some rows; it gives once, few, many or a size class.

few,TRBJ2-3,TRBD2,TRBV11-2,CASSLEALAGSSTDTQYF,TGTGCCAGCAGCTTAGAAGCGCTAGCGGGCTCCAGCACAGATACGCAGTATTTT
-,TRBJ2-1,TRBD2,TRBV20-1,CSAKGLADNERFF,TGCAGTGCAAAGGGACTAGCTGATAATGAGCGGTTCTTC
few,TRBJ1-1,-,TRBV9,CASSVPGRTEAFF,TGTGCCAGCAGCGTCCCAGGGAGGACTGAAGCTTTCTTT
-,TRBJ2-7,-,TRBV4-1,CASSQRGSSGSSYNEQYF,TGCGCCAGCAGCCAAAGGGGATCCAGCGGAAGCTCCTACAATGAGCAGTACTTC
-,TRBJ1-1,TRBD1,TRBV19,CASSADRANTEAFF,TGTGCCAGTAGTGCCGACAGGGCGAACACTGAAGCTTTCTTT
-,TRBJ2-1,-,TRBV21-1,CASSKGWGSGSLAYNEQFF,-
few,TRBJ2-1,-,TRBV3-1,CASSLLTRLDNEQFF,TGTGCCAGCAGCCTGTTGACTAGATTGGACAATGAGCAGTTCTTC
few,TRBJ2-7,-,TRBV21-1,CASTSTGQPYEQYF,TGTGCCAGCACCTCGACAGGGCAACCCTACGAGCAGTACTTC
-,TRBJ2-7,-,TRBV6-5,CASRTGPQTYEQYF,TGTGCCAGCAGGACGGGACCCCAAACCTACGAGCAGTACTTC
-,TRBJ1-2,-,TRBV5-1,CASSPSQGEGYGYTF,TGCGCCAGCAGCCCATCACAGGGCGAGGGCTATGGCTACACCTTC
-,TRBJ2-1,-,TRBV5-1,CASSLANRNNEQFF,TGCGCCAGCAGCTTGGCCAACAGAAACAATGAGCAGTTCTTC
many,TRBJ2-1,-,TRBV5-1,CASSWTTYNEQFF,TGTGCCAGCAGCTGGACAACCTACAATGAGCAGTTCTTC
few,TRBJ2-3,TRBD2,TRBV6-1,CASSEKGLGVDTQYF,TGTGCCAGCAGTGAAAAGGGACTAGGAGTAGATACGCAGTATTTT
-,TRBJ1-2,-,TRBV20-1,CSARSKQGGDYGYTF,TGCAGTGCTAGATCTAAACAGGGAGGGGACTATGGCTACACCTTC
many,TRBJ2-5,TRBD2,TRBV28,CASSPRTSGEETQYF,TGTGCCAGCAGTCCACGGACTAGCGGGGAGGAGACCCAGTACTTC
-,TRBJ1-1,-,TRBV3-1,CASGRGWGNTEAFF,TGTGCCAGCGGCAGGGGATGGGGAAACACTGAAGCTTTCTTT
many,TRBJ2-3,-,TRBV27,CASSLRGFPDTQYF,TGTGCCAGCAGTTTAAGGGGGTTCCCAGATACGCAGTATTTT
-,TRBJ2-5,TRBD2,TRBV28,CASSSEGRGSGETQYF,TGTGCCAGCTCCTCGGAGGGGAGGGGAAGTGGGGAGACCCAGTACTTC
-,TRBJ1-1,-,TRBV11-2,CASSPRQQMGAEAFF,TGTGCCAGCAGCCCTAGACAGCAGATGGGAGCTGAAGCTTTCTTT
many,TRBJ1-2,-,TRBV12-3/TRBV12-4,CASSLAGANYGYTF,TGTGCCAGCAGCTTAGCGGGAGCTAACTATGGCTACACCTTC
-,TRBJ2-5,-,TRBV24-1,CVTSDRDRKPDTQYF,TGTGTCACCAGTGACCGGGACCGAAAGCCGGATACCCAGTACTTC
few,TRBJ2-7,-,TRBV27,CASSLYPDTYEQYF,TGTGCCAGCAGTTTATACCCCGATACCTACGAGCAGTACTTC
few,TRBJ2-5,-,TRBV21-1,CASSKEGAKKYQETQYF,TGTGCCAGCAGCAAAGAGGGAGCTAAAAAGTACCAAGAGACCCAGTACTTC
-,TRBJ1-2,-,TRBV27,CASGGGHRGYTF,TGTGCCAGCGGGGGGGGCCATCGTGGCTACACCTTC
-,TRBJ2-7,TRBD1,TRBV14,CASSQRWTGGEQYF,TGTGCCAGCAGCCAAAGGTGGACAGGGGGCGAGCAGTACTTC
-,TRBJ2-1,TRBD1,TRBV27,CASRDSGSYNGQFF,TGTGCCAGCCGGGACAGTGGCTCCTACAATGGGCAGTTCTTC